This T cell receptor (beta chain) was identified during a study of cytomegalovirus exposure and HLA in healthy donors. Data came from immunoSEQ multiplex PCR; TCRdb stores just in-frame clones and leaves some out. The sample gives approximately 65,000 clones, 94% of which show up once; roughly 1% is in the top ten. J was trimmed by 5 bases and V by 5 bases; bases with no gene match: 5. The CDR3 loop spans 15 amino acids. Germline CDR1 SGHTA, CDR2 FQGNSA. V is TRBV7-2 and J is TRBJ2-3; TRBD2 matches 12 bases. Source material: PBMCs. The receptor's source is a young woman in good health and CMV-seronegative. This CDR3 reads CASSLLAGGGDTQYF. DNA of the CDR3: TGTGCCAGCAGCCTACTAGCGGGAGGAGGAGATACGCAGTATTTT.